This T cell receptor (beta chain) originates from a study of blood T cells in healthy people across ages. Study-level findings and limits: Diversity of TCR beta per million T cells declined in a roughly linear way with age.

Together with a sample-barcoded 5' primer, a J-beta primer mix was included in a second PCR lasting roughly 6 to 12 cycles. Every cDNA molecule bore a tag from a template-switch adaptor containing 12 random nucleotides. TCRdb redid the calling of the 5' RACE reads with MiXCR, one entry per CDR3 protein. The table includes fewer than 600,000 distinct CDR3 sequences, roughly a quarter detected once. The length of the CDR3 is 13 residues. Germline lookup yields CDR1 SGHRS and CDR2 YFSETQ. Trimming cost V 5 bases and J 5 bases, with 13 bases left between them. This clonotype has a count of ten or more. Its antigen is unidentified. Separately, the same data were catalogued under a study of T cells of mothers and their children.

This sequence originates from a boy aged 2 to 10 in good health. The chain links TRBV5-1 to TRBJ1-2, with D unresolved. The sample was blood. The chain's CDR3 is CASSRTAEYGYTF. The CDR3, as DNA: TGCGCCAGCAGTAGAACAGCCGAATATGGCTACACCTTC.